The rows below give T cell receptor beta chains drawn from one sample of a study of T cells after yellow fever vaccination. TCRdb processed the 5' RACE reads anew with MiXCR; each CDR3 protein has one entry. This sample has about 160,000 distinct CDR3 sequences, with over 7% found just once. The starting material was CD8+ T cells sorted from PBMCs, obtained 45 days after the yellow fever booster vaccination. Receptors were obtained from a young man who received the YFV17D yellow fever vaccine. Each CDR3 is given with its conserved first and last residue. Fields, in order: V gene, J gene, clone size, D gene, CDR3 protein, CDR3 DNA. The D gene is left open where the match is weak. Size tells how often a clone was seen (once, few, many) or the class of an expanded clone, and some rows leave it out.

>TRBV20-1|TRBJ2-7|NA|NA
CSARDPEGLLSYEQYF
TGCAGTGCTAGAGATCCAGAAGGACTCCTGTCCTACGAGCAGTACTTC
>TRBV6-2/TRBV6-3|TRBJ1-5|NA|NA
CASTARTGSNQPQHF
TGTGCCAGCACCGCCCGGACCGGATCCAATCAGCCCCAGCATTTT
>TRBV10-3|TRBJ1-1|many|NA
CAIRDHQGNTEAFF
TGTGCCATCAGGGATCATCAGGGGAACACTGAAGCTTTCTTT
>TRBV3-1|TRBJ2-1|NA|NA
CASSHPQDTSYNEQFF
TGTGCCAGCAGCCACCCTCAGGACACGTCCTACAATGAGCAGTTCTTC
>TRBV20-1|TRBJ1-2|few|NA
CSARSGGADGYTF
TGCAGTGCTAGATCGGGGGGCGCGGATGGCTACACCTTC
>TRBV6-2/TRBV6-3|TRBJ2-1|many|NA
CASSSGEQFF
TGTGCCAGCAGTTCGGGTGAGCAGTTCTTC
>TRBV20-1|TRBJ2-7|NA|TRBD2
CSASGGAFYEQYF
TGCAGTGCTAGCGGGGGGGCTTTTTACGAGCAGTACTTC
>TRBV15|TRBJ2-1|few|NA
CATRGDRRDEQFF
TGTGCCACCAGAGGGGACCGGAGGGATGAGCAGTTCTTC
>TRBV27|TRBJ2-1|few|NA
CASRRMAGTYNEQFF
TGTGCCAGCAGACGTATGGCGGGGACGTACAATGAGCAGTTCTTC
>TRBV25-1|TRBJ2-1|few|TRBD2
CASSAGGVNEQFF
TGTGCCAGCAGCGCGGGGGGCGTGAATGAGCAGTTCTTC
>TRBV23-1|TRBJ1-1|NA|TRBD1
CASSQWWDRGAEAFF
TGCGCCAGCAGTCAATGGTGGGACAGGGGAGCTGAAGCTTTCTTT
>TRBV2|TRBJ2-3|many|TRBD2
CASSVTSGAADTQYF
TGTGCCAGCAGCGTGACTAGCGGGGCGGCAGATACGCAGTATTTT
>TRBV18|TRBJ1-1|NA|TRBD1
CASSPDAGGWETEAFF
TGTGCCAGCTCACCGGACGCAGGGGGCTGGGAGACTGAAGCTTTCTTT
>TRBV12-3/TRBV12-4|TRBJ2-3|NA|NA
CASRLSGDSTDTQYF
TGTGCCAGCAGACTGTCCGGGGATAGCACAGATACGCAGTATTTT
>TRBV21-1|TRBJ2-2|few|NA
CASSSRGHPATGELFF
TGTGCCAGCAGCTCCCGGGGACACCCAGCCACCGGGGAGCTGTTTTTT
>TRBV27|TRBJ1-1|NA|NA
CASSTGANTEAFF
TGTGCCAGCAGTACAGGAGCGAACACTGAAGCTTTCTTT
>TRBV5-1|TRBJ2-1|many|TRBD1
CASRGQTSWDNEQFF
TGCGCCAGTAGGGGACAGACCAGTTGGGACAATGAGCAGTTCTTC
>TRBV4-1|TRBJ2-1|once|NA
CASSLTLAGLPPRDEQFF
TGCGCCAGCAGCCTAACCCTAGCTGGACTACCACCCCGGGATGAGCAGTTCTTC
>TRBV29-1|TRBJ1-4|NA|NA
CSARDKRNEKLFF
TGCAGCGCAAGGGACAAGAGAAATGAAAAACTGTTTTTT